Presented here are 19 T cell receptor beta chains from one specimen sequenced in a study of T cell repertoires in cytomegalovirus infection. TCRdb re-analysed the reads in MiXCR, keeping a single row per CDR3 protein. The sample includes about 920,000 distinct CDR3 sequences, approximately 33% of them seen just once. Their cognate antigens are unknown. Specimen: cultured CD8+ T cells from PBMCs, collected from culture after CMV antigen stimulation. These receptors were obtained from a human donor in good health (CMV status not recorded). Some clones in this sample may be carry-over from other donors' samples.

Comment on this clonotype: This clone may be a read error of a much larger clone one base away. The rearrangement joins TRBV6-1 to TRBJ1-1; D uncertain. Germline assignment: CDR1 MNHNS and CDR2 SASEGT. Trimming cost V 5 bases and J 3 bases, with 7 bases left between them. The length of the CDR3 is 12 residues. The CDR3 protein is CASSLQYTEAFF. CDR3 coding DNA: TGTGCCAGCAGTTTACAGTACACTGAAGCTTTCTTT.

Regarding this clonotype: At one end the junction does not follow the germline gene, possibly because of a read error. The rearrangement joins TRBV7-6 to TRBJ2-5; D not certain. Germline values: CDR1 SGHVS, CDR2 FNYEAQ. The CDR3 is 13 amino acids. The CDR3 loop is CASSFRTAETQYF. CDR3 sequence (DNA): TGTGCTAGCAGCTTCCGGACCGCTGAGACCCAGTACTTC.

In this sample, this clonotype turned up a few times. This chain connects TRBV6-2 or TRBV6-3 to TRBJ1-5, with a possible D match to TRBD1 (5 bases). Germline CDR1 and CDR2: MNHEY and SVGEGT. This CDR3 is built from 14 residues. Trimming removed 2 bases from V and 5 bases from J, with 10 bases in between. As DNA, the CDR3 is TGTGCCAGCAGTTACCCCACGACAGATCAGCCCCAGCATTTT. Its protein is CASSYPTTDQPQHF.

Details on this clonotype: Possible read error: a much larger clone is one base away. The chain employs TRBV7-2 and TRBJ1-1, with D unclear. Germline V lookup: CDR1 SGHTA, CDR2 FQGNSA. The CDR3 spans 14 residues. The CDR3 bases are TGTGCCGGCAGCTTAAACGGGCCGGGCACTGAAGCTTTCTTT. Translated, it gives CAGSLNGPGTEAFF.

This clonotype has only a few counts. This chain uses TRBV5-5 with TRBJ2-1; TRBD1 matches 9 bases. V shed 1 base, J shed 8 bases, and the junction held 7 bases outside the gene matches. The CDR3 has 15 amino acids. The germline gives CDR1 SGHKS, CDR2 YYEKEE (reference sequence). The CDR3, as DNA: TGTGCCAGCAGCTTGCGTACAGGGGGCGGGTATGAGCAGTTCTTC. It yields the protein CASSLRTGGGYEQFF.

V usage is TRBV27 and J usage is TRBJ2-1, with 10 nucleotides matching TRBD2. Looked up from germline, CDR1 is MNHEY and CDR2 is SMNVEV (reference sequence). Losses at the gene ends were 5 bases for V and 6 bases for J; bases not matched to a gene: 7. The CDR3 is 15 amino acids. The CDR3 spells CASSIAGGGFNEQFF. The CDR3 DNA sequence: TGTGCCAGCAGTATAGCGGGGGGCGGGTTCAATGAGCAGTTCTTC.

Of note for this clonotype: Since a much larger clone is just one base distant, this may be a read error. The chain uses TRBV7-6 and TRBJ2-7, with D possibly matching TRBD1 (6 bases). The CDR3 has 13 amino acids. CDR1 is SGHVS and CDR2 is FNYEAQ in the germline V gene. CDR3 region: CTSSARDNYEQYF. CDR3 bases: TGTACCAGCAGCGCCCGGGACAACTACGAGCAGTACTTC.

This clonotype appeared a few times. The V gene is TRBV27, the J gene TRBJ2-2; TRBD1 might be the D (6 bases). V was pared by 4 bases and J by 1 base, with 13 bases between. CDR1 is MNHEY, CDR2 SMNVEV, per germline (reference sequence). The CDR3 has 16 amino acids. CDR3 amino acids: CASSSPRGQNTGELFF. The CDR3, as DNA: TGTGCCAGCAGTTCCCCCAGGGGCCAGAACACCGGGGAGCTGTTTTTT.

This chain links TRBV12-3 or TRBV12-4 with TRBJ1-3, with D possibly matching TRBD1 (6 bases). This CDR3 comprises 15 residues. V lost 10 bases and J lost 0, with 16 bases in between. The CDR3 coding sequence is TGTGCCATTAGGGGGGGCCCTCACTCTGGAAACACCATATATTTT. Translation gives CAIRGGPHSGNTIYF.

The chain recombines TRBV9 with TRBJ2-1, with D hard to call. Per germline, CDR1 SGDLS and CDR2 YYNGEE. Trimming cost V 3 bases and J 3 bases, with 19 bases left between them. CDR3 length: 17 amino acids. The CDR3 coding sequence is TGTGCCAGCAGCGCTAAGAGATTGGCACAGCTCTACAATGAGCAGTTCTTC. Translating it yields CASSAKRLAQLYNEQFF.

This sequence joins TRBV12-3 or TRBV12-4 and TRBJ2-1; no definite D call. This CDR3 spans 18 amino acids. V was cut by 5 bases and J by 4 bases, with 24 bases left in between. The CDR3 DNA follows: TGTGCCAGCAGTCCCCCCCAGGAAGCGAGAGGCGCTTACAATGAGCAGTTCTTC. Amino acid sequence: CASSPPQEARGAYNEQFF.

The chain links TRBV9 to TRBJ2-5, with unresolved D. The V and J ends lost 4 bases and 4 bases respectively, with 29 bases between them. Per germline, CDR1 SGDLS and CDR2 YYNGEE. The CDR3 runs to 19 residues. CDR3 loop: CASSPPPVQPEGLLETQYF. CDR3 in DNA: TGTGCCAGCAGCCCCCCTCCAGTACAGCCCGAAGGGCTTTTAGAGACCCAGTACTTC.

This clonotype has only a few counts. The rearrangement uses TRBV5-6 and TRBJ2-1; 7 bases align to TRBD2. The CDR3 spans 15 residues. Germline CDR1 SGHDT, CDR2 YYEEEE. The V gene end was trimmed by 2 bases and the J gene end by 2 bases; junction bases not matched to a gene: 4. CDR3 residues: CASSFPSGTYNEQFF. Here the CDR3 DNA reads TGTGCCAGCAGCTTTCCTAGCGGCACCTACAATGAGCAGTTCTTC.

This clonotype was counted only a few times. The chain joins TRBV7-9 to TRBJ1-1, with D possibly being TRBD1 (6 bases). This CDR3 has 12 residues. The germline CDR1 and CDR2 sequences are SEHNR and FQNEAQ (reference sequence). V lost 6 bases to trimming and J lost 5 bases, with 10 bases between them. The CDR3 nucleotides are TGTGCCAGCAGAATGGGGACAACTGAAGCTTTCTTT. Its translation is CASRMGTTEAFF.

In the case of this clonotype: The junction shows a germline mismatch at one end, possibly a read error. The rearrangement joins TRBV4-1 to TRBJ1-2, with D possibly being TRBD1 (5 bases). CDR1 MGHRA and CDR2 YSYEKL come from the germline V gene. The CDR3 contains 15 residues. CDR3 coding DNA: TGCGCCAACAGCCAGGGTGCGACAGCGAACTATGGCTACACCTTC. This gives the protein CANSQGATANYGYTF.

This clonotype showed up just a few times. Since a much larger clone is just one base distant, this may be a read error. The chain combines TRBV24-1 with TRBJ2-3; the D is unclear. V lost 5 bases and J 0 bases, leaving 2 bases between the germline ends. The CDR3 extends over 12 amino acids. CDR1 KGHDR and CDR2 SFDVKD come from the germline V gene. CDR3 sequence (DNA): TGTGCCACCAGTGCTAGCACAGATACGCAGTATTTT. Translation gives CATSASTDTQYF.

A single count supports this clonotype. The CDR3 region has the DNA TGTGCCAGCAGTTCCCAGGACAGGGCGCACGAGCAGTACTTC. Translated: CASSSQDRAHEQYF. This chain connects TRBV27 to TRBJ2-7, with 8 bases aligning to TRBD1. Germline CDR1 reads MNHEY; CDR2 reads SMNVEV (reference sequence). The CDR3 extends over 14 amino acids. Unmatched junction bases numbered 7, after V lost 4 bases and J lost 5 bases.

The rearrangement uses TRBV11-1 and TRBJ2-7; perhaps TRBD1 as D (5 bases). The CDR3 totals 13 residues. V shed 1 base and J shed 7 bases, with 11 bases lying between them. The V gene's germline CDR1 is SGHAT and CDR2 FQDESV (reference sequence). The CDR3 DNA reads as TGTGCCAGCAGCTTAGTATCAAGGACAGAGCAGTACTTC. Amino acid sequence: CASSLVSRTEQYF.

On this clonotype itself: This may arise from a read error, as a much more abundant clone is one base away. The V gene is TRBV7-2, the J gene TRBJ1-5; D not resolved. Germline loops: CDR1 SGHTA, CDR2 FQGNSA. The CDR3 is made up of 14 amino acids. V dropped 2 bases and J dropped 4 bases, with 9 bases sitting between them. This CDR3 reads CASSLRATNQPQHF. The CDR3 bases are TGTGCCAGCAGCTTAAGGGCAACAAATCAGCCCCAGCATTTT.